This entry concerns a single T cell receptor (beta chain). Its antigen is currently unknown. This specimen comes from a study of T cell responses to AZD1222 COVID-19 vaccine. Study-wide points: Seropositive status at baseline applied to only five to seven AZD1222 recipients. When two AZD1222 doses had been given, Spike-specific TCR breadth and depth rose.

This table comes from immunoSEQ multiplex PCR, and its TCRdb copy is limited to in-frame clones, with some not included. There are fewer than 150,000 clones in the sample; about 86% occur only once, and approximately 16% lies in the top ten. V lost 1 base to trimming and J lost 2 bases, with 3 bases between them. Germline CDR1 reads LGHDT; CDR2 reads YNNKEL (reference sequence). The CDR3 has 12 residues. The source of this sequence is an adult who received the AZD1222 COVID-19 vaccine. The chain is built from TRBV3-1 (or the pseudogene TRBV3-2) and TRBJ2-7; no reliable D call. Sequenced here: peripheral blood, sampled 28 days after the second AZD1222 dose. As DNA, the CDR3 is TGTGCCAGCAGCCAAGGGACCTACGAGCAGTACTTC. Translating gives CASSQGTYEQYF.